This is a list of T cell receptor beta chains from one sample in a study of CD8 T cells in Susac syndrome. TCRdb re-derived calls from the immunoSEQ multiplex PCR reads in MiXCR, one entry per CDR3 protein. The top ten clones hold approximately 0.1% of a sample with some 180,000 distinct CDR3 sequences, approximately 93% of them seen once. Sequenced material: CD4+ T cells from PBMCs. The receptors were gathered from a human donor in good health. Both conserved end residues are trimmed from each CDR3. Each record gives: CDR3 protein, J gene, V gene.

CDR3 protein: ASSQGKETQY; J gene: TRBJ2-5; V gene: TRBV5-1
CDR3 protein: SVGGQGNSGANVLT; J gene: TRBJ2-6; V gene: TRBV29-1
CDR3 protein: SARDSRTENSPLH; J gene: TRBJ1-6; V gene: TRBV20-1
CDR3 protein: ASSLMTGQNTEAF; J gene: TRBJ1-1; V gene: TRBV4-3
CDR3 protein: ASGRDTYSYEQY; J gene: TRBJ2-7; V gene: TRBV7-2
CDR3 protein: ASSLRDRSTEAF; J gene: TRBJ1-1; V gene: TRBV7-2
CDR3 protein: ASGLNTGELF; J gene: TRBJ2-2; V gene: TRBV28
CDR3 protein: ASSPPGYGNQPQH; J gene: TRBJ1-5; V gene: TRBV18
CDR3 protein: ASSLPWDSVSGNTIY; J gene: TRBJ1-3; V gene: TRBV5-1
CDR3 protein: ASSYSRASTDTQY; J gene: TRBJ2-3; V gene: TRBV6-6
CDR3 protein: ASIAGTAKNIQY; J gene: TRBJ2-4; V gene: TRBV6-1
CDR3 protein: ASSRSPTSQETQY; J gene: TRBJ2-5; V gene: TRBV4-1
CDR3 protein: ASRGSNEQF; J gene: TRBJ2-1; V gene: TRBV7-9
CDR3 protein: ASSLRTGNEQF; J gene: TRBJ2-1; V gene: TRBV18
CDR3 protein: ASSSDGYSYEQY; J gene: TRBJ2-7; V gene: TRBV7-3
CDR3 protein: ASSLGEGQPQH; J gene: TRBJ1-5; V gene: TRBV7-7
CDR3 protein: ASSPGPLGQETQY; J gene: TRBJ2-5; V gene: TRBV19
CDR3 protein: ASSVHSGYGYT; J gene: TRBJ1-2; V gene: TRBV6-5
CDR3 protein: SASDRGGTEAF; J gene: TRBJ1-1; V gene: TRBV20-1
CDR3 protein: ASSRLRQAGGYT; J gene: TRBJ1-2; V gene: TRBV7-2
CDR3 protein: ASSPSLRGTEAF; J gene: TRBJ1-1; V gene: TRBV7-3
CDR3 protein: ASSQGPGSGYGYT; J gene: TRBJ1-2; V gene: TRBV3-1
CDR3 protein: ANRGGLWNEQF; J gene: TRBJ2-1; V gene: TRBV2
CDR3 protein: ASTEDRVHVAQY; J gene: TRBJ2-5; V gene: TRBV6-6
CDR3 protein: ASSLGGSRNQPQH; J gene: TRBJ1-5; V gene: TRBV27
CDR3 protein: ASRPTGRAENTIY; J gene: TRBJ1-3; V gene: TRBV3-1
CDR3 protein: AWSLQGVGDTQY; J gene: TRBJ2-3; V gene: TRBV30
CDR3 protein: SVAAASPGELF; J gene: TRBJ2-2; V gene: TRBV29-1
CDR3 protein: ASRAELNQPQH; J gene: TRBJ1-5; V gene: TRBV5-5
CDR3 protein: ASSYGTSNYGYT; J gene: TRBJ1-2; V gene: TRBV6-5
CDR3 protein: ASSLGLAGWGTDTQY; J gene: TRBJ2-3; V gene: TRBV7-2
CDR3 protein: ASSEGQLNQPQH; J gene: TRBJ1-5; V gene: TRBV25-1
CDR3 protein: ASSAGTQRYEQY; J gene: TRBJ2-7; V gene: TRBV18
CDR3 protein: ASSGGRFSEAF; J gene: TRBJ1-1; V gene: TRBV12-3/TRBV12-4
CDR3 protein: AISEGGSYEQY; J gene: TRBJ2-7; V gene: TRBV10-3
CDR3 protein: ASSLEGVNTEAF; J gene: TRBJ1-1; V gene: TRBV7-2
CDR3 protein: ASSFKVVVF; J gene: TRBJ1-1; V gene: TRBV28
CDR3 protein: ASSIPRSGLAGNNEQF; J gene: TRBJ2-1; V gene: TRBV7-9
CDR3 protein: ASSPGILQETQY; J gene: TRBJ2-5; V gene: TRBV6-5
CDR3 protein: ASSRGGSSPLH; J gene: TRBJ1-6; V gene: TRBV11-2
CDR3 protein: ASSLGAWGGNQPQH; J gene: TRBJ1-5; V gene: TRBV28
CDR3 protein: ASSLSASVETQY; J gene: TRBJ2-5; V gene: TRBV7-2
CDR3 protein: ASSYGLGLRNEQF; J gene: TRBJ2-1; V gene: TRBV5-1
CDR3 protein: ASSLAGSFSYNEQF; J gene: TRBJ2-1; V gene: TRBV7-2
CDR3 protein: ASTAGGADTQY; J gene: TRBJ2-3; V gene: TRBV3-1
CDR3 protein: ASSLGQVFQNTEAF; J gene: TRBJ1-1; V gene: TRBV5-1
CDR3 protein: ASSDLAASGNTIY; J gene: TRBJ1-3; V gene: TRBV11-1
CDR3 protein: ASRTTGSSYNSPLH; J gene: TRBJ1-6; V gene: TRBV28
CDR3 protein: ASSPSHGGYQETQY; J gene: TRBJ2-5; V gene: TRBV7-2
CDR3 protein: ASSPRLAGSSYEQY; J gene: TRBJ2-7; V gene: TRBV9
CDR3 protein: ASRSRDWGWDNEQF; J gene: TRBJ2-1; V gene: TRBV5-1
CDR3 protein: ASGRTSGGHRGTGELF; J gene: TRBJ2-2; V gene: TRBV2
CDR3 protein: SAREGAVNEQF; J gene: TRBJ2-1; V gene: TRBV20-1
CDR3 protein: ASSTHREGKNIQY; J gene: TRBJ2-4; V gene: TRBV27
CDR3 protein: ASRVNTGELF; J gene: TRBJ2-2; V gene: TRBV6-5
CDR3 protein: ASSGLAGGYNEQF; J gene: TRBJ2-1; V gene: TRBV12-3/TRBV12-4
CDR3 protein: SADGQF; J gene: TRBJ2-1; V gene: TRBV29-1
CDR3 protein: ASSWTGGSFGTQY; J gene: TRBJ2-3; V gene: TRBV7-3
CDR3 protein: ASSLGGGSFSSYEQY; J gene: TRBJ2-7; V gene: TRBV5-1
CDR3 protein: ASSQDGQALVPNTEAF; J gene: TRBJ1-1; V gene: TRBV4-1